This T cell receptor (beta chain) comes out of a study of blood T cell repertoires in COVID-19. Patients of the Seattle cohort, enrolled during active infection, were followed longitudinally. Trimming pared 2 bases from V and 10 bases from J, leaving 20 bases between. From germline, CDR1 is SGHTA and CDR2 FQGNSA. The CDR3 contains 15 residues. How the authors handled the data: Quantification of nucleated cells was approximated via reference gene primer amplification. Using immunoSEQ multiplex PCR, the repertoire was profiled, and TCRdb retains in-frame clones only, with some absent. V and J calls and clone size come straight from that table; D and trimming were deduced from the DNA. Among 210,000 or so clones listed, approximately 90% were seen once.

The chain is built from TRBV7-2 and TRBJ1-2, with D tentatively TRBD1 (5 bases). This receptor was taken from a man aged 25 to 45 with COVID-19, enrolled during active disease. Sequencing input: peripheral blood. In DNA form, the CDR3 reads TGTGCCAGCAGCTTATTTTGGACGGACATCTCATACTACACCTTC. Its translation is CASSLFWTDISYYTF.